Below, 5 T cell receptor beta chains from the same sample are listed, as sequenced in a study of cytomegalovirus exposure and HLA in healthy donors. The PCR made use of 60 Vbeta and 13 Jbeta primers. Profiled with immunoSEQ multiplex PCR; TCRdb holds only in-frame clones, not every one. The sample holds more than 150,000 clones, 80% seen once. The sample was PBMCs. Receptors originate from a man aged 35-49 years in good health and CMV-seropositive.

To note about this clone: Other DNA variants within this sample encode the same CDR3. V and J are TRBV19 and TRBJ1-2, with D tentatively TRBD1 (6 bases). V shed 4 bases and J shed 2 bases, with 11 bases lying between them. Germline values: CDR1 LNHDA, CDR2 SQIVND (reference sequence). There are 14 residues in the CDR3. This CDR3 is CASSTGQGNYGYTF. In nucleotides, the CDR3 is TGTGCCAGTAGTACCGGTCAGGGGAACTATGGCTACACCTTC.

V usage is TRBV9 and J usage is TRBJ2-7; no clear D. This CDR3 comprises 13 residues. V was cut by 0 bases and J by 9 bases, with 13 bases left in between. CDR1 is SGDLS and CDR2 is YYNGEE in the germline V gene. The CDR3 here is CASSVGLTHGQYF. Here the CDR3 DNA reads TGTGCCAGCAGCGTAGGACTGACCCACGGGCAGTACTTC.

This clone has just one count. The chain couples TRBV5-4 to TRBJ1-3; D perhaps matches TRBD1 (5 bases). This CDR3 has 14 residues. Trimming stripped 3 bases from V and 1 base from J, with 8 bases between. The V gene's germline CDR1 is SGHNT and CDR2 YYREEE (reference sequence). The CDR3 nucleotides are TGTGCCAGCAGCTGGGGGGGGTCTGGAAACACCATATATTTT. It encodes CASSWGGSGNTIYF.

In the case of this clone: One end of the junction is discordant with germline, which a read error may explain. This sequence joins TRBV7-7 and TRBJ1-6, with TRBD1 matching 7 bases. The length of the CDR3 is 15 residues. Germline V gene data show CDR1 as SSHAT and CDR2 as FNYEAQ (reference sequence). The CDR3 is CASSATGDYNSPLHF. In DNA form, the CDR3 reads TGTGCTAGCAGCGCCACAGGGGACTATAATTCACCCCTCCACTTT. The whole variable domain, remainder taken from reference TRBV7-7 and TRBJ1-6, is GAGVSQSPRYKVTKRGQDVTLRCDPISSHATLYWYQQALGQGPEFLTYFNYEAQPDKSGLPSDRFSAERPEGSISTLTIQRTEQRDSAMYRCASSATGDYNSPLHFGNGTRLTVT.

The chain uses TRBV27 and TRBJ2-7, with D tentatively TRBD1 (5 bases). This CDR3 spans 13 amino acids. Per germline, CDR1 MNHEY and CDR2 SMNVEV (reference sequence). V lost 5 bases and J 5 bases, leaving 13 bases between the germline ends. The CDR3 bases are TGTGCCAGCAGTCAAGGGGTGGAAAACGAGCAGTACTTC. Amino acids: CASSQGVENEQYF.